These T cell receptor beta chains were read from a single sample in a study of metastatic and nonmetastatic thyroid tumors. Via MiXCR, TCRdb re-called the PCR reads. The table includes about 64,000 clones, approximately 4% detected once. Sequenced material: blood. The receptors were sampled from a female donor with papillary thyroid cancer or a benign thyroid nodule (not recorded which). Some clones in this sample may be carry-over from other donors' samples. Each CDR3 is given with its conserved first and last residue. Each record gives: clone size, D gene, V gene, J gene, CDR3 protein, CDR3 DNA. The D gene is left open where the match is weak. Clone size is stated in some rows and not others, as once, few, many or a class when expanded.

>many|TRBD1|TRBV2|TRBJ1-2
CAVLRGQEGNGYTF
TGTGCCGTACTCCGAGGACAGGAAGGAAATGGCTACACCTTC
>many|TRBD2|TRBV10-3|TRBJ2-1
CAISESELAGGNEQFF
TGTGCCATCAGTGAGTCTGAACTAGCGGGGGGGAATGAGCAGTTCTTC
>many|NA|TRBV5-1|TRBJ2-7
CASSRREGAVGEQYF
TGCGCCAGCAGCCGCAGGGAAGGCGCCGTGGGCGAGCAGTACTTC
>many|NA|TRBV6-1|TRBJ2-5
CASSSPRTRQETQYF
TGTGCCAGCAGTTCCCCCCGGACCCGCCAAGAGACCCAGTACTTC
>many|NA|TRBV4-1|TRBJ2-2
CASSPSGRANTGELFF
TGCGCCAGCAGCCCTTCAGGCAGGGCGAACACCGGGGAGCTGTTTTTT
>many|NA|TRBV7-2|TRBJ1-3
CASSLGPVSSGNTIYF
TGTGCCAGCAGCTTGGGCCCCGTATCCTCTGGAAACACCATATATTTT
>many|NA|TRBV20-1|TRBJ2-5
CSARGASRGQETQYF
TGCAGTGCCCGCGGGGCGTCTAGGGGTCAAGAGACCCAGTACTTC
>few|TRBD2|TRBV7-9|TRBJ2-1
CANSLASGKTERFF
TGTGCCAACAGCTTAGCTAGCGGGAAAACCGAGCGGTTCTTC
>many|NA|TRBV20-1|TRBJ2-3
CSARMQPTDTQYF
TGCAGTGCTAGGATGCAGCCCACAGATACGCAGTATTTT
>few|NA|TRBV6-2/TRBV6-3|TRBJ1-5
CASSPMGVGNQPQHF
TGTGCCAGCAGTCCCATGGGTGTAGGCAATCAGCCCCAGCATTTT
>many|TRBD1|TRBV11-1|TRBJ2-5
CASSSNRGRLGTQYF
TGTGCCAGCAGCTCAAATAGGGGGCGTTTAGGGACCCAGTACTTC
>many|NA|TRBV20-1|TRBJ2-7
CSATRTQIYEQYF
TGCAGTGCTACAAGGACCCAAATCTACGAGCAGTACTTC
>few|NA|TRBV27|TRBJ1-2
CASRRGGLLGRRPNYGYTF
TGTGCCAGCAGACGTGGGGGATTATTGGGGAGAAGGCCTAACTATGGCTACACCTTC
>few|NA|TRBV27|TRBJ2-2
CASSLPPTGELFF
TGTGCCAGCAGTTTACCCCCCACCGGGGAGCTGTTTTTT
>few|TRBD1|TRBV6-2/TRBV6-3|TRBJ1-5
CASSPTDRSQPQHF
TGTGCCAGCAGCCCCACGGACAGGAGTCAGCCCCAGCATTTT
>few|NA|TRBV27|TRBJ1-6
CATKPLLQGPRGSPLHF
TGTGCCACAAAACCCCTCCTCCAGGGCCCACGGGGCTCACCCCTCCACTTT
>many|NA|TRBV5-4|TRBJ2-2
CASSFPSPSGELFF
TGTGCCAGCAGCTTCCCTAGTCCGTCGGGGGAGCTGTTTTTT
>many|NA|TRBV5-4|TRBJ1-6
CASSPYRDRTPLHF
TGTGCCAGCAGCCCGTACAGGGATCGGACACCCCTCCACTTT
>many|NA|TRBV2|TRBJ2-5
CASSTVREQETQYF
TGTGCCAGCAGTACCGTGAGGGAACAAGAGACCCAGTACTTC
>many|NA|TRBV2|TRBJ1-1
CASRDTGTANTEAFF
TGTGCCAGCAGAGATACCGGGACGGCGAACACTGAAGCTTTCTTT
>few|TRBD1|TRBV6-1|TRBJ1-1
CASSVLQGGLTEAFF
TGTGCCAGCAGTGTTCTACAGGGGGGCTTAACTGAAGCTTTCTTT
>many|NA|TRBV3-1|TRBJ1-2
CASSPLSAGYGYTF
TGTGCCAGCAGCCCTCTATCGGCAGGGTATGGCTACACCTTC
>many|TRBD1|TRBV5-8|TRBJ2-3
CASSPGQGAWTQYF
TGTGCCAGCAGCCCGGGACAGGGGGCTTGGACGCAGTATTTT
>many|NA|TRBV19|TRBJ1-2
CASSPYHSDYGYTF
TGTGCCAGTAGTCCTTACCATTCGGACTATGGCTACACCTTC
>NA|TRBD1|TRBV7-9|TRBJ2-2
CASSLYGGSGGADGELFF
TGTGCCAGCAGCTTATACGGGGGTTCAGGGGGCGCGGACGGGGAGCTGTTTTTT
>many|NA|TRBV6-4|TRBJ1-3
CASKTDRGRNTIYF
TGTGCCAGCAAAACGGACAGAGGTAGGAACACCATATATTTT
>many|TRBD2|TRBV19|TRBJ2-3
CASSIRLAGGLTDTQYF
TGTGCCAGTAGTATTCGACTAGCGGGAGGGCTAACAGATACGCAGTATTTT
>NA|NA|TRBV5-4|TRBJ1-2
CASSSGTEWYGYTF
TGTGCCAGCAGCTCCGGGACCGAGTGGTATGGCTACACCTTC
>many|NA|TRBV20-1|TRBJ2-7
CSARASKLPLQYF
TGCAGTGCTAGAGCCTCAAAACTCCCTTTGCAGTACTTC
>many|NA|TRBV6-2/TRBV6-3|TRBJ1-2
CASKSGGARYGYTF
TGTGCCAGCAAGAGTGGGGGCGCGAGGTATGGCTACACCTTC
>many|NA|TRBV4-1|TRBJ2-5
CASSQALGTQYF
TGCGCCAGCAGCCAAGCTCTTGGGACCCAGTACTTC
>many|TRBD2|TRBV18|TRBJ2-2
CASSQGLPNTGELFF
TGTGCCAGCTCACAGGGACTACCGAACACCGGGGAGCTGTTTTTT
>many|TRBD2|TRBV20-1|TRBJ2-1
CSATERELRNEQFF
TGCAGTGCTACGGAGCGGGAGTTGAGGAATGAGCAGTTCTTC
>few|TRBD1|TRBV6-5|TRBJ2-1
CASKPGQGNNEQFF
TGTGCCAGCAAACCGGGACAGGGGAACAATGAGCAGTTCTTC
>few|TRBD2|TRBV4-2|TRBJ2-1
CASSQGDGRAYNEQFF
TGTGCCAGCAGCCAAGGAGACGGGAGGGCCTACAATGAGCAGTTCTTC
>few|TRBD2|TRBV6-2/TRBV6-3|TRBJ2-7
CASSDRRGGRRTYDQYF
TGTGCCAGCAGTGACCGCCGTGGCGGGAGGCGAACCTACGATCAGTACTTC
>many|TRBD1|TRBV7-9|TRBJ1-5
CASSQQGDGNQPQHF
TGTGCCAGCAGCCAACAGGGGGACGGCAATCAGCCCCAGCATTTT